This TCR beta chain was recovered during a study of vaccination effects on CD4 cells after COVID-19. Study summary: Post-vaccination samples were obtained at early and late time points from three convalescent patients.

CD4+ T cell isolation took place after 10 days of culture. This individual contracted SARS-CoV-2 between March and December 2020, as verified by PCR. The cohort was immunized with two doses of either the BNT162b2 or mRNA-1273 vaccine. This clone was counted only a few times. Antigen specificity is unknown. Germline CDR1 LGHNT, CDR2 FRNRAP. With V trimmed by 0 bases and J by 2 bases, 14 bases remained unmatched. The CDR3 contains 19 residues. Sequencing used immunoSEQ multiplex PCR; TCRdb keeps in-frame clones, though not all of them. The sample holds approximately 30,000 clones, roughly 75% seen once. The source was CD4+ T cells from PBMCs cultured without peptide, collected after COVID-19 vaccination. The chain is built from TRBV12-5 and TRBJ2-5; 8 bases align to TRBD1. The receptor comes from a human donor who had a prior SARS-CoV-2 infection. The DNA of the CDR3 is TGTGCTAGTGGTTTGGTACTTTTTGGACAGGGACGGGGGCAAGAGACCCAGTACTTC. Amino acid sequence: CASGLVLFGQGRGQETQYF.